These 3 T cell receptor beta chains originate from one sample sequenced in a study of CD8 T cells in ankylosing spondylitis. TCRdb processed the 5' RACE reads anew with MiXCR; each CDR3 protein has one entry. The sample has about 210,000 distinct CDR3 sequences, around 8% seen once. Material: blood, either unsorted or a sorted T cell fraction (not recorded which). These receptors were obtained from a female donor with ankylosing spondylitis or in good health (not recorded which).

This clonotype was seen ten or more times. The chain uses TRBV9 and TRBJ2-7; 8 nucleotides match TRBD2. Germline CDR1 reads SGDLS; CDR2 reads YYNGEE. The CDR3 sequence is 15 residues long. V was pared by 4 bases and J by 4 bases, with 10 bases of the junction left unmatched. DNA of the CDR3: TGTGCCAGCAGCTTGGCCGGCGGGAGGTCTTACGAGCAGTACTTC. Residues: CASSLAGGRSYEQYF.

This clonotype was recorded many times. The chain combines TRBV28 with TRBJ2-5; D assignment may be TRBD1 or TRBD2 (5 bases each). The CDR3 length is 15 residues. The V gene's germline CDR1 is MDHEN and CDR2 SYDVKM. Trimming took off 7 bases at V and 2 bases at J, with 17 bases between the two ends. The CDR3 sequence is CASTPGRDLQETQYF. The DNA of the CDR3 is TGTGCCAGCACCCCGGGAAGGGACCTTCAAGAGACCCAGTACTTC.

This clonotype has a count of ten or more. The rearrangement joins TRBV20-1 to TRBJ2-1, with a weak D call TRBD2 (6 bases). This CDR3 has 15 residues. The V and J ends lost 3 bases and 5 bases respectively, with 17 bases between them. Germline V gives CDR1 DFQATT, CDR2 SNEGSKA (reference sequence). The CDR3 bases are TGCAGTGCTAGTACTTCGGGGAGGTATAACAATGAGCAGTTCTTC. This sequence encodes CSASTSGRYNNEQFF.